This TCR beta chain was captured in a study of graft-versus-host responses after intestinal transplantation. Worth noting for this clone: The antigen is undetermined.

Here immunoSEQ multiplex PCR was the method, and the copy in TCRdb shows in-frame clones only, minus some. The table has more than 40,000 clones, approximately 96% seen once. The germline gives CDR1 MNHEY, CDR2 SVGAGI. CDR3 length: 14 amino acids. Trimming removed 5 bases at V and 1 base at J, with 11 bases between. This sequence originates from a human donor who was the organ donor for an intestinal transplant. The chain is built from TRBV6-5 and TRBJ1-1; possibly TRBD1 for D (6 bases). The sequencing here drew on unstimulated CD8+ T cells sorted from spleen or lymph node cells, taken before transplant. CDR3 sequence: CASSGGQRNTEAFF. The CDR3 region has the DNA TGTGCCAGCAGTGGTGGACAGCGGAACACTGAAGCTTTCTTT.